This paragraph covers one T cell receptor beta chain sequence. What it binds is unknown. An Oncomine TCR Beta short-read assay was used to sequence the DNA from cultured CD4+ T cells. Extraction of genomic DNA was performed on cultured CD4+ T cells. One entry per CDR3 protein, called by TCRdb with MiXCR from the PCR reads. The sample consists of 15,000 to 20,000 distinct CDR3 sequences, around 30% of them appearing once. The sample is drawn from a study of vaccination and CD4 T cells after COVID-19. Treatment described: approximately 9-day PBMC culture with coronavirus spike peptide pools or control peptides (ViraFEST assay). Germline V gives CDR1 KGHSH, CDR2 LQKENI. The V and J ends lost 4 bases and 8 bases respectively, with 17 bases between them. The CDR3 totals 14 residues.

The V and J genes are TRBV18 and TRBJ1-2; the D is unclear. The sequencing input was cultured CD4+ T cells from blood. This sequence originates from a human donor with COVID-19. The CDR3 loop is CASSLDDAGGGYTF. Written as DNA, the CDR3 is TGTGCCAGCTCACTCGACGACGCGGGCGGGGGCTACACCTTC.